These 24 T cell receptor beta chains came from one sample sequenced in a study of a mutant IDH1 vaccine in newly diagnosed glioma. Time point denoted: week 47, end of study. The content of each vaccine dose was 300 ug of mutant IDH1 20-mer peptide, and topical imiquimod accompanied it. TCRdb's copy holds only in-frame clones and misses some; the assay was immunoSEQ multiplex PCR. Among approximately 33,000 clones listed, 75% were seen once. The antigens of these receptors remain unknown. The sample was PBMCs, taken from a glioma patient whose treatment included an IDH1 peptide vaccine. The receptor set was obtained from a man aged 35 to 55 with glioma.

A few counts support this clone. V is TRBV2 and J is TRBJ1-1; the D is unclear. Trimming removed 2 bases at V and 1 base at J, with 2 bases between. The germline V gene has CDR1 SNHLY and CDR2 FYNNEI. CDR3 length equals 12 residues. The CDR3: CASSEQNTEAFF. Written as DNA, the CDR3 is TGTGCCAGCAGTGAACAGAACACTGAAGCTTTCTTT.

The chain couples TRBV5-8 to TRBJ2-7; the D is unclear. The germline V gene encodes CDR1 SGHTS and CDR2 YDEGEE. CDR3 length equals 15 residues. The V and J ends lost 3 bases and 2 bases respectively, with 15 bases between them. CDR3 bases: TGTGCCAGCAGCTCGGGTGCAAGTGGCCCCTACGAGCAGTACTTC. Encoded protein: CASSSGASGPYEQYF.

This clone was seen a handful of times. The chain's CDR3 is CASSEGGRAGSNQPQHF. Here the CDR3 DNA reads TGTGCCAGCAGTGAAGGGGGGAGGGCCGGGAGCAATCAGCCCCAGCATTTT. V gene TRBV6-1 combines with J gene TRBJ1-5, with TRBD1 as a possible D gene (5 bases). Germline V gene data show CDR1 as MNHNS and CDR2 as SASEGT. The germline V and J ends were trimmed by 1 base and 1 base, with 14 bases remaining between them. This CDR3 comprises 17 residues.

The gene calls are TRBV6-5 and TRBJ2-7; D gene unclear. From germline, CDR1 is MNHEY and CDR2 SVGAGI. The CDR3 length is 14 residues. Trimming shortened V by 7 bases and J by 3 bases, and 16 bases separated the two germline ends. CDR3 protein: CASNDGQVGYEQYV. As DNA, the CDR3 is TGTGCCAGCAACGACGGCCAGGTGGGCTACGAGCAGTACGTC.

The CDR3 DNA sequence: TGTGCCAGCAGCTGGGGACAGGGGTTCACCGGGGAGCTGTTTTTT. It is translated as CASSWGQGFTGELFF. V is TRBV5-6 and J is TRBJ2-2, with TRBD1 matching 10 bases. This CDR3 has 15 residues. Germline CDR1 SGHDT, CDR2 YYEEEE. The V and J ends lost 3 bases and 4 bases, in that order; junction bases with no gene match: 3.

V usage is TRBV19 and J usage is TRBJ2-1; no clear D. Trimming stripped 6 bases from V and 4 bases from J, with 10 bases between. There are 13 residues in the CDR3. Germline values: CDR1 LNHDA, CDR2 SQIVND (reference sequence). The CDR3 nucleotides read TGTGCCAGTAGCCCTCTGAATTACAATGAGCAGTTCTTC. It is translated as CASSPLNYNEQFF.

The CDR3 protein is CASSLVWASTSSGANVLTF. The CDR3 region has the DNA TGTGCCAGCAGCTTGGTATGGGCCAGTACATCCTCTGGGGCCAACGTCCTGACTTTC. The chain is built from TRBV5-6 and TRBJ2-6; D gene ambiguous. V lost 0 bases to trimming and J lost 0 bases, with 16 bases between them. Per the germline V gene, CDR1 is SGHDT and CDR2 is YYEEEE. The CDR3 spans 19 residues.

This clone was detected a few times. The CDR3 DNA reads TGTGCCACCAGCAGAGATCTTATGGGGGAGGCCTCCTACGAGCAGTACGTC. This sequence encodes CATSRDLMGEASYEQYV. The chain couples TRBV15 to TRBJ2-7; the D gene is possibly TRBD2 (6 bases). Trimming left V 0 bases short and J 0 bases short, with 15 bases between. Germline V gives CDR1 LNHNV, CDR2 YYDKDF (reference sequence). The CDR3 runs to 17 residues.

The V gene is TRBV6-5, the J gene TRBJ1-1, with D maybe TRBD1 (6 bases). The CDR3 length is 12 residues. V lost 5 bases and J 7 bases, leaving 11 bases between the germline ends. Germline loops: CDR1 MNHEY, CDR2 SVGAGI. Here the CDR3 DNA reads TGTGCCAGCAGTCATCAGGGGAATGAAGCTTTCTTT. This sequence encodes CASSHQGNEAFF.

The chain employs TRBV5-6 and TRBJ1-5, with D tentatively TRBD1 (5 bases). The ends were cut back, 4 bases at V and 9 bases at J, with 17 bases in the middle. Per germline, CDR1 SGHDT and CDR2 YYEEEE. This CDR3 comprises 14 residues. The CDR3 is CASSLGLPGGPQHF. The CDR3 bases are TGTGCCAGCAGCCTGGGACTCCCGGGGGGGCCCCAGCATTTT.

The rearrangement links TRBV6-4 to TRBJ1-1; TRBD1 agrees at 7 bases. Germline values: CDR1 MRHNA, CDR2 SNTAGT. Losses at the gene ends were 5 bases for V and 1 base for J; bases not matched to a gene: 1. This CDR3 has 13 amino acids. The CDR3 nucleotides are TGTGCCAGCAGTAGGACAGGGAACACTGAAGCTTTCTTT. Amino acid sequence: CASSRTGNTEAFF.

The genes are TRBV28 and TRBJ2-1, with D maybe TRBD1 (6 bases). Germline-derived CDR1 and CDR2 are MDHEN and SYDVKM. The CDR3 spans 15 residues. Deletions cut 5 bases from V and 3 bases from J, with 14 bases between. CDR3 coding DNA: TGTGCCAGCAGTCTGACAGGTCCCTACTACAATGAGCAGTTCTTC. Amino acid sequence: CASSLTGPYYNEQFF.

The V gene is TRBV2, the J gene TRBJ1-2; TRBD1 might be the D (6 bases). Trimming took off 2 bases at V and 1 base at J, with 14 bases between the two ends. CDR1 is SNHLY and CDR2 is FYNNEI in the germline V gene. The CDR3 covers 16 residues. CDR3 sequence reads: CASSERGGNINYGYTF. In DNA form, the CDR3 reads TGTGCCAGCAGTGAAAGAGGGGGAAATATTAACTATGGCTACACCTTC.

This chain links TRBV10-3 with TRBJ2-5; 9 nucleotides match TRBD2. Per germline, CDR1 ENHRY and CDR2 SYGVKD. Trimming removed 0 bases from V and 5 bases from J; junction bases left unmatched: 13. The CDR3 length is 18 residues. CDR3 bases: TGTGCCATCAGTGAGTCCATCTCCTCGCTAGCGGGGACGGAGACCCAGTACTTC. Translating it yields CAISESISSLAGTETQYF.

The chain employs TRBV5-1 and TRBJ2-5; TRBD1 is a possible D gene (6 bases). This CDR3 comprises 13 residues. The V and J ends lost 0 bases and 3 bases respectively, with 6 bases between them. The germline CDR1 and CDR2 sequences are SGHRS and YFSETQ. CDR3: CASSLEGEETQYF. CDR3 DNA: TGCGCCAGCAGCTTGGAGGGGGAAGAGACCCAGTACTTC.

This chain uses TRBV2 with TRBJ2-5; D remains unclear. Looked up from germline, CDR1 is SNHLY and CDR2 is FYNNEI. The CDR3 runs to 14 residues. Trimming removed 7 bases from V and 1 base from J, with 13 bases in between. This chain's CDR3 is CASTWADGQETQYF. The CDR3 nucleotides read TGTGCCAGCACCTGGGCGGACGGCCAAGAGACCCAGTACTTC.

The chain joins TRBV10-1 to TRBJ2-1, with 7 bases lining up with TRBD2. Germline values: CDR1 WNHNN, CDR2 SYGVQD (reference sequence). The junction had 8 bases not matched to a gene; V was cut back by 8 bases and J by 4 bases. CDR3 size: 14 residues. CDR3 DNA: TGCGCCAGCGCCCGAGGAGCGGGGTACAATGAGCAGTTCTTC. Its protein product is CASARGAGYNEQFF.

V usage is TRBV7-9 and J usage is TRBJ1-2; 8 positions agree with TRBD1. The J segment lost 6 bases and the V segment lost 5 bases, leaving 5 bases of the junction unmatched. Germline CDR1 is SEHNR and CDR2 is FQNEAQ (reference sequence). The CDR3 spans 13 residues. CDR3 residues: CASSDSGGDGYTF. For the CDR3, the DNA is TGTGCCAGCAGCGACTCAGGGGGCGATGGCTACACCTTC.

The CDR3 DNA follows: TGTGCCAGCAGTGAGGTCAATAGCAATCAGCCCCAGCATTTT. Its translation: CASSEVNSNQPQHF. This chain connects TRBV2 to TRBJ1-5; D remains ambiguous. The CDR3 is 14 residues long. Germline-derived CDR1 and CDR2 are SNHLY and FYNNEI. Trimming left V 3 bases short and J 0 bases short, with 6 bases between. Looking up the rest from reference TRBV2 and TRBJ1-5 gives the full variable domain: EPEVTQTPSHQVTQMGQEVILRCVPISNHLYFYWYRQILGQKVEFLVSFYNNEISEKSEIFDDQFSVERPDGSNFTLKIRSTKLEDSAMYFCASSEVNSNQPQHFGDGTRLSIL.

This clone was seen only once. The rearrangement joins TRBV9 to TRBJ1-2; 7 bases agree with TRBD1. The CDR3 is made up of 18 amino acids. With 2 bases clipped from V and 1 base from J, the junction kept 14 bases outside the gene matches. Germline lookup yields CDR1 SGDLS and CDR2 YYNGEE. CDR3: CASSVGEKQGYINYGYTF. CDR3 bases: TGTGCCAGCAGCGTTGGAGAAAAACAGGGGTACATTAACTATGGCTACACCTTC.

The chain has TRBV23-1 and TRBJ1-2; D unresolved. TRBV23-1 qualifies as an ORF whose function is uncertain. CDR3 length: 12 amino acids. V lost 4 bases and J lost 8, with 11 bases in between. The CDR3 sequence is CASSPEFRGYTF. In DNA form, the CDR3 reads TGCGCCAGCAGTCCGGAGTTTCGGGGCTACACCTTC.

This sequence joins TRBV30 and TRBJ1-3, with 7 bases lining up with TRBD1. The CDR3 totals 15 residues. V dropped 3 bases and J dropped 4; count of bases not matched to a gene: 9. From germline, CDR1 is GTSNPN and CDR2 SVGIG (reference sequence). CDR3 sequence reads: CAWRSVGGGGNTIYF. The CDR3 bases are TGTGCCTGGAGATCAGTAGGGGGCGGCGGAAACACCATATATTTT.

The table lists this clone with a few counts. This rearrangement joins TRBV18 to TRBJ2-7; 8 bases map to TRBD2. The CDR3 length is 16 residues. Germline lookup yields CDR1 KGHSH and CDR2 LQKENI. Unmatched junction bases numbered 8, after V lost 1 base and J lost 3 bases. The CDR3 loop is CASSPLAGGQGYEQYV. Here the CDR3 DNA reads TGTGCCAGCTCACCACTCGCGGGAGGTCAGGGCTACGAGCAGTACGTC.

The rearrangement uses TRBV5-4 and TRBJ1-1; TRBD1 might be the D (5 bases). V lost 3 bases and J lost 3, with 18 bases in between. Looked up from germline, CDR1 is SGHNT and CDR2 is YYREEE (reference sequence). This CDR3 has 16 amino acids. This chain's CDR3 is CASSWRSGRRDTEAFF. The CDR3 DNA sequence: TGTGCCAGCAGCTGGAGGTCAGGGCGCAGGGACACTGAAGCTTTCTTT.